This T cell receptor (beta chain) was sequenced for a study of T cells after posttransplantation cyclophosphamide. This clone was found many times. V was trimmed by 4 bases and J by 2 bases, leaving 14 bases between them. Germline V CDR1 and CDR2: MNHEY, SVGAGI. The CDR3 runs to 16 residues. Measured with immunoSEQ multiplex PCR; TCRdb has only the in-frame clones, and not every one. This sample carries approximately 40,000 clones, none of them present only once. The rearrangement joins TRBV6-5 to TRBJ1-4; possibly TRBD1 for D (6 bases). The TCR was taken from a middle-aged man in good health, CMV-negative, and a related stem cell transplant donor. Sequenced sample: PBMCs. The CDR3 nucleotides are TGTGCCAGCAGTTTGGGGGGGCGCAGGACTAATGAAAAACTGTTTTTT. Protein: CASSLGGRRTNEKLFF.